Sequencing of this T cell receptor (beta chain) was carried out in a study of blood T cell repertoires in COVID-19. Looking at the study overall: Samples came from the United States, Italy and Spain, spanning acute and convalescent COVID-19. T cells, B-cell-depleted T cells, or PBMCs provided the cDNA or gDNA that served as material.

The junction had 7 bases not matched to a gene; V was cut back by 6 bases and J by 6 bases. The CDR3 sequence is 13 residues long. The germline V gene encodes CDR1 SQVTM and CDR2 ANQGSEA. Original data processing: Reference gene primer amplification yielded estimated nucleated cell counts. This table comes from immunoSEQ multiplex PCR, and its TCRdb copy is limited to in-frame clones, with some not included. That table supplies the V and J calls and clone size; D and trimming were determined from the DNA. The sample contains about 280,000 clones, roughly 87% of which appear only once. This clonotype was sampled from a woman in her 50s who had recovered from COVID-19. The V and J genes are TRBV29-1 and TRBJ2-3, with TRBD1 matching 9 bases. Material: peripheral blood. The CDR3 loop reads CSVRQGGWDTQYF. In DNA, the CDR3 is TGCAGCGTCCGACAGGGGGGGTGGGATACGCAGTATTTT.